Below are 9 T cell receptor beta chains sequenced from a single sample in a study of PD-L1 blockade in urothelial cancer. The time point: peripheral blood 6 weeks after treatment start. Produced via immunoSEQ multiplex PCR; TCRdb's table is partial and in-frame only. The data show around 80,000 clones, around 93% seen once. The sequences come from PBMCs, collected around atezolizumab (anti-PD-L1) treatment. These receptors were taken from an elderly woman with urothelial cancer.

The chain couples TRBV14 to TRBJ1-2; no definite D call. Trimming left V 5 bases short and J 7 bases short, with 14 bases between. The CDR3 totals 13 residues. From germline, CDR1 is SGHDN and CDR2 FVKESK. The CDR3 region has the DNA TGTGCCAGCAGCGCACATCTCCTTGCTGGCTACACCTTC. Translated: CASSAHLLAGYTF.

The gene calls are TRBV9 and TRBJ2-2, with TRBD2 matching over 8 bases. The CDR3 loop spans 16 amino acids. The ends lost 6 bases at V and 2 bases at J; junction bases unmatched: 9. Germline assignment: CDR1 SGDLS and CDR2 YYNGEE. This CDR3 is CASNQGLAPNTGELFF. CDR3 DNA: TGTGCCAGCAACCAAGGACTAGCCCCAAACACCGGGGAGCTGTTTTTT.

V and J are TRBV7-2 and TRBJ1-1, with D perhaps TRBD1 (6 bases). Germline CDR1 reads SGHTA; CDR2 reads FQGNSA. The CDR3 is 14 amino acids. Trimming shortened V by 3 bases and J by 1 base, and 9 bases separated the two germline ends. The CDR3 DNA reads as TGTGCCAGCAGCTTGGGACATGCGAACACTGAAGCTTTCTTT. Translation gives CASSLGHANTEAFF.

The genes are TRBV2 and TRBJ2-1, with 7 positions matching TRBD2. CDR1 SNHLY and CDR2 FYNNEI come from the germline V gene. The CDR3 runs 18 residues. V shed 1 base and J 2 bases; nucleotides not matched to a gene: 11. The CDR3 sequence: CASSEGGWGREAYNEQFF. CDR3 DNA sequence: TGTGCCAGCAGTGAAGGGGGTTGGGGGAGGGAGGCCTACAATGAGCAGTTCTTC.

This clone was observed a handful of times. The chain has TRBV27 and TRBJ1-1, with D possibly TRBD1 on 5 matching bases. The CDR3 is 15 residues long. Germline V gene sequence: CDR1 MNHEY, CDR2 SMNVEV (reference sequence). Trimming removed 0 bases from V and 3 bases from J, with 11 bases in between. The CDR3 region is CASSLSGRVDTEAFF. The CDR3 DNA reads as TGTGCCAGCAGTTTATCGGGCAGGGTCGACACTGAAGCTTTCTTT.

The chain has TRBV4-1 and TRBJ1-1; possibly TRBD1 for D (6 bases). The germline V gene has CDR1 MGHRA and CDR2 YSYEKL. This CDR3 contains 16 residues. Trimming took 0 bases from V and 4 from J, leaving 15 bases between them. For the CDR3, the DNA is TGCGCCAGCAGCCAAGATTTTACAGGGCTCTTCACTGAAGCTTTCTTT. This encodes CASSQDFTGLFTEAFF.

V is TRBV25-1 and J is TRBJ1-1; D unclear. The CDR3 runs 13 residues. V lost 4 bases, J lost 3 bases, and 9 bases lay in between. Germline lookup yields CDR1 MGHDK and CDR2 SYGVNS. The CDR3 DNA follows: TGTGCCAGCAGTGGGGCTTCGGACACTGAAGCTTTCTTT. Protein product: CASSGASDTEAFF.

The gene calls are TRBV11-1 and TRBJ2-2; 9 positions match TRBD2. The trim removed 6 bases at V and 2 bases at J, leaving 10 bases unmatched. The CDR3 sequence is 17 residues long. CDR1 and CDR2 (germline): SGHAT, FQDESV (reference sequence). CDR3 sequence: CASRTFSGSSNTGELFF. CDR3 nucleotides: TGTGCCAGCAGGACCTTTAGCGGGAGCTCTAACACCGGGGAGCTGTTTTTT.

The genes are TRBV30 and TRBJ1-2; D is undetermined. The germline V and J ends were trimmed by 2 bases and 8 bases, with 9 bases remaining between them. Germline CDR1 reads GTSNPN; CDR2 reads SVGIG (reference sequence). The length of the CDR3 is 11 residues. The CDR3 DNA reads TGTGCCTGGAGTCTGGGAGGAGGCTACACCTTC. This translates into CAWSLGGGYTF.